These 29 T cell receptor beta chains came from one sample sequenced in a study of T cells in Graves' hyperthyroidism and ophthalmopathy (dated by TCRdb to 2018 to 2020). The library came from multiplex PCR. Sequenced using an Illumina HiSeq 2000. TCR beta CDR3 regions were amplified from RNA transcripts. The first round of RT-PCR for the TCR CDR3 was performed with the HTBI primer set and the Qiagen OneStep RT-PCR kit. TCRdb redid the processing of the public reads, applying fastp at Q25 and MiXCR, and retained in-frame beta chains. Duplicate CDR3 protein sequences are folded into a single record with the most common DNA and genes. The sample profile shows around 600,000 distinct CDR3 sequences; around 14% of them were found once. Around 7% of the sample lies in the top ten. What was sequenced was blood. These receptors were taken from a young woman with Graves' ophthalmopathy.

There are many counts of this clonotype. The CDR3 DNA reads as TGTGCCAGCAGTTTATCGGCAGGGGGTCTTCAGCCCCAGCATTTT. It specifies CASSLSAGGLQPQHF. The chain combines TRBV27 with TRBJ1-5; 7 bases align to TRBD1. This CDR3 is built from 15 residues. Germline assignment: CDR1 MNHEY and CDR2 SMNVEV (reference sequence). V dropped 0 bases and J dropped 6; count of bases not matched to a gene: 5.

In the case of this clonotype: One base away lies a much larger clone, so this may be a sequencing read error. The chain uses TRBV10-3 and TRBJ2-7; 10 nucleotides agree with TRBD1. V shed 10 bases and J 7 bases; nucleotides not matched to a gene: 7. CDR3 length: 12 amino acids. CDR1 is ENHRY and CDR2 is SYGVKD in the germline V gene. The CDR3 DNA is TGTGCCACCGCGGACAGGGGGGATGAGCAGTACTTC. It yields the protein CATADRGDEQYF.

This clonotype has at least ten counts. V gene TRBV12-3 or TRBV12-4 combines with J gene TRBJ1-1; D is undetermined. V lost 5 bases and J lost 1, with 17 bases in between. This CDR3 has 16 residues. The CDR3 nucleotides are TGTGCCAGCAGTCCCCGCACCTGGTTGGAGAACACTGAAGCTTTCTTT. Translating it yields CASSPRTWLENTEAFF.

The chain links TRBV7-9 to TRBJ1-2; maybe TRBD1 (5 bases). CDR1 and CDR2 (germline): SEHNR, FQNEAQ (reference sequence). The V and J ends lost 5 bases and 7 bases respectively, with 14 bases between them. The CDR3 totals 13 residues. Written as DNA, the CDR3 is TGTGCCAGCAGCAGGGACTCGGCGGGTGGCTACACCTTC. Its translation is CASSRDSAGGYTF.

This clonotype came up many times. The CDR3 loop is CASSSWTGNTGELFF. The CDR3 DNA is TGTGCCAGCAGCTCTTGGACAGGGAACACCGGGGAGCTGTTTTTT. The genes are TRBV5-5 and TRBJ2-2; 7 nucleotides line up with TRBD1. V dropped 3 bases and J dropped 1; count of bases not matched to a gene: 3. The CDR3 length is 15 residues. Germline CDR1 SGHKS, CDR2 YYEKEE (reference sequence).

This clonotype was seen many times. The chain employs TRBV3-1 and TRBJ1-4; D might be TRBD1 (5 bases). This CDR3 is built from 13 residues. Trimming shortened V by 6 bases and J by 12 bases, and 17 bases separated the two germline ends. From germline, CDR1 is LGHDT and CDR2 YNNKEL (reference sequence). In nucleotides, the CDR3 is TGTGCCAGCAGTCGGGGTCAGGGAAGGGAACTGTTTTTT. Translating gives CASSRGQGRELFF.

This clonotype has ten or more counts. J is TRBJ1-4 and V is TRBV12-3 or TRBV12-4; D not certain. The CDR3 covers 11 residues. Trimming took off 1 base at V and 9 bases at J, with 3 bases between the two ends. CDR3 sequence reads: CASSLGKKLFF. The CDR3 coding sequence is TGTGCCAGCAGTTTAGGGAAAAAACTGTTTTTT.

This chain connects TRBV5-1 to TRBJ2-7, with 12 nucleotides matching TRBD2. Per germline, CDR1 SGHRS and CDR2 YFSETQ. The CDR3 is made up of 15 amino acids. Unmatched junction bases numbered 2, after V lost 4 bases and J lost 0 bases. The CDR3 loop reads CASSGLAGYSYEQYF. For the CDR3, the DNA is TGCGCCAGCAGCGGACTAGCGGGATACTCCTACGAGCAGTACTTC.

This clonotype has at least ten counts. V gene TRBV7-8 combines with J gene TRBJ2-5; 7 bases match TRBD1. V lost 6 bases, J lost 5 bases, and 9 bases stayed unmatched. Germline CDR1 and CDR2: SGHVS and FQNEAQ. The CDR3 consists of 14 residues. The DNA for the CDR3 is TGTGCCAGCAGTCCGAAGGACAGGTCCGAGACCCAGTACTTC. Translating gives CASSPKDRSETQYF.

This clonotype was recorded a few times. V usage is TRBV12-3 or TRBV12-4 and J usage is TRBJ1-4; TRBD1 might be the D (6 bases). V dropped 4 bases and J dropped 3 bases, with 12 bases sitting between them. The CDR3 sequence is 15 residues long. The CDR3 DNA sequence: TGTGCCAGCAGTTCACAGGGACCCCCTAATGAAAAACTGTTTTTT. Amino acids: CASSSQGPPNEKLFF.

This clonotype was observed at least ten times. The CDR3 bases are TGTGCCAGCTCACCCGCCGAAGAGACCCAGTACTTC. Protein sequence: CASSPAEETQYF. This sequence joins TRBV18 and TRBJ2-5, with unresolved D. The germline V gene has CDR1 KGHSH and CDR2 LQKENI. V was trimmed by 3 bases and J by 3 bases, leaving 5 bases between them. The CDR3 runs to 12 residues.

The V and J genes are TRBV5-6 and TRBJ2-1; the match to TRBD2 covers 13 bases. The germline V gene encodes CDR1 SGHDT and CDR2 YYEEEE. The CDR3 runs 16 residues. The ends lost 0 bases at V and 15 bases at J; junction bases unmatched: 12. The CDR3 spells CASSLAYGTSGTVRFF. The DNA of the CDR3 is TGTGCCAGCAGCTTGGCTTACGGGACTAGCGGGACCGTGAGGTTCTTC.

This clonotype was seen only a few times. This chain links TRBV6-1 with TRBJ1-1, with D possibly matching TRBD1 (5 bases). Germline loops: CDR1 MNHNS, CDR2 SASEGT. The CDR3 has 16 residues. Trimming shortened V by 5 bases and J by 1 base, and 17 bases separated the two germline ends. The CDR3 DNA reads TGTGCCAGCAGTTCTCTCCCGGTCAGGGCGAACACTGAAGCTTTCTTT. Encoded protein: CASSSLPVRANTEAFF.

The V gene is TRBV7-9, the J gene TRBJ1-4; a weak D match, TRBD1 (6 bases). Trimming took off 3 bases at V and 4 bases at J, with 9 bases between the two ends. This CDR3 is 14 amino acids long. The V gene's germline CDR1 is SEHNR and CDR2 FQNEAQ (reference sequence). CDR3 residues: CASSFMDSNEKLFF. Written as DNA, the CDR3 is TGTGCCAGCAGCTTCATGGACAGTAATGAAAAACTGTTTTTT.

The rearrangement uses TRBV7-9 and TRBJ2-7; TRBD2 matches 10 bases. Germline V gene lookup returns CDR1 SEHNR and CDR2 FQNEAQ (reference sequence). The V segment lost 1 base and the J segment 6 bases; nucleotides outside the gene matches: 6. The length of the CDR3 is 15 residues. The CDR3 is CASSLGGTSVFEQYF. CDR3 nucleotides: TGTGCCAGCAGCTTAGGTGGGACTAGCGTTTTCGAGCAGTACTTC.

This chain links TRBV9 with TRBJ2-3; D not resolved. V was clipped by 6 bases and J by 1 base, with 12 bases between them. This CDR3 has 14 amino acids. CDR1 and CDR2 from the germline V gene are SGDLS and YYNGEE. The CDR3 region has the DNA TGTGCCAGCACCGAGAGGATTGGCACAGATACGCAGTATTTT. It encodes CASTERIGTDTQYF.

The chain joins TRBV14 to TRBJ2-1; D is tentatively TRBD1 or TRBD2 (6 bases each). Deletions cut 4 bases from V and 14 bases from J, with 15 bases between. Germline V gene lookup returns CDR1 SGHDN and CDR2 FVKESK. The CDR3 has 12 amino acids. The CDR3 coding sequence is TGTGCCAGCAGCCCCGGGGGCGCAGGGAAGTTCTTC. It codes for CASSPGGAGKFF.

This clonotype was seen many times. The chain links TRBV7-9 to TRBJ2-3; D perhaps matches TRBD1 (6 bases). The V gene lost 2 bases and the J gene lost 2 bases, with 14 bases spanning the gap. The CDR3 contains 16 residues. Germline V gives CDR1 SEHNR, CDR2 FQNEAQ (reference sequence). CDR3: CASSLSRPGDTDTQYF. In DNA, the CDR3 is TGTGCCAGCAGCTTATCCCGGCCAGGGGACACAGATACGCAGTATTTT. Supplemented by reference TRBV7-9 and TRBJ2-3, the full variable domain reads DTGVSQNPRHKITKRGQNVTFRCDPISEHNRLYWYRQTLGQGPEFLTYFQNEAQLEKSRLLSDRFSAERPKGSFSTLEIQRTEQGDSAMYLCASSLSRPGDTDTQYFGPGTRLTVL.

This clonotype was picked up one time. This chain connects TRBV10-1 to TRBJ2-4; 10 bases fit TRBD1. This CDR3 is 15 amino acids long. Losses at the gene ends were 2 bases for V and 8 bases for J; bases not matched to a gene: 6. The germline CDR1 and CDR2 sequences are WNHNN and SYGVQD (reference sequence). The DNA of the CDR3 is TGCGCCAGCAGTGAGGGGACAGGGGCCGGGGACATTCAGTACTTC. This gives the protein CASSEGTGAGDIQYF.

This clonotype was seen more than once but under ten times. The germline gene is not matched at one end of the junction; a read error may be the cause. This rearrangement joins TRBV11-3 to TRBJ2-1; 8 nucleotides align to TRBD1. This CDR3 has 15 amino acids. Germline V gives CDR1 SGHNT, CDR2 YENEEA. DNA for the CDR3: TGTGCCAGCAGCGCCTGGACAGGGTCCTACAATGAGCAGCTCTTC. Translating gives CASSAWTGSYNEQLF.

This clonotype was picked up one time. The CDR3 coding sequence is TGTGCCAGCAGTGAAATTGGGACAGGGGAAGAAGGTGGCTACACCTTC. Protein sequence: CASSEIGTGEEGGYTF. The chain links TRBV25-1 to TRBJ1-2; TRBD1 aligns across 10 bases. Germline V gene sequence: CDR1 MGHDK, CDR2 SYGVNS. There are 16 residues in the CDR3. J lost 7 bases, V lost 2 bases, and 10 bases had no gene match.

This clonotype occurred many times. The chain uses TRBV6-5 and TRBJ2-7, with a possible D match to TRBD1 (7 bases). CDR3 length: 15 residues. Trimming removed 2 bases at V and 7 bases at J, with 18 bases between. The germline V gene encodes CDR1 MNHEY and CDR2 SVGAGI. The CDR3 DNA sequence: TGTGCCAGCAGTTACGCCGAGACAGGGAGGACAGAGCAGTACTTC. Translation gives CASSYAETGRTEQYF.

In its sample, this clonotype was seen many times. The chain carries TRBV7-2 and TRBJ1-4; possible D gene TRBD1, 5 bases. CDR1 is SGHTA, CDR2 FQGNSA, per germline. CDR3 length equals 16 residues. Trimming removed 2 bases from V and 3 bases from J, with 13 bases in between. CDR3 residues: CASSLFRAGPNEKLFF. The DNA of the CDR3 is TGTGCCAGCAGCTTATTCCGGGCGGGGCCTAATGAAAAACTGTTTTTT.

This clonotype occurred once. A much more abundant neighbour one base away suggests this may be a read error. The chain carries TRBV7-3 and TRBJ2-1, with TRBD2 matching over 9 bases. This CDR3 has 16 amino acids. In germline, CDR1 is SGHTA, CDR2 FQGTGA. The J segment lost 7 bases and the V segment lost 5 bases, leaving 12 bases of the junction unmatched. The CDR3 reads CASSPTGTSWANEQFF. In DNA form, the CDR3 reads TGTGCCAGCAGCCCGACCGGGACTAGCTGGGCGAATGAGCAGTTCTTC.

This clonotype was detected ten times or more. V gene TRBV7-2 combines with J gene TRBJ2-5, with 7 bases identical to TRBD1. Trimming at V came to 2 bases and at J to 2 bases, leaving 5 bases not matched to a gene. Per the germline V gene, CDR1 is SGHTA and CDR2 is FQGNSA. There are 15 residues in the CDR3. This CDR3 reads CASSLRQGKQETQYF. For the CDR3, the DNA is TGTGCCAGCAGCTTAAGACAGGGAAAACAAGAGACCCAGTACTTC.

This chain uses TRBV28 with TRBJ1-6; D gene ambiguous. This CDR3 contains 11 residues. V was trimmed by 5 bases and J by 14 bases, leaving 10 bases between them. Germline V CDR1 and CDR2: MDHEN, SYDVKM. The chain's CDR3 is CASSPFGSLHF. The DNA for the CDR3 is TGTGCCAGCAGTCCCTTTGGTTCCCTCCACTTT.

About this clonotype: A much larger clone differs by one base, so this may be a read error. V usage is TRBV20-1 and J usage is TRBJ2-7; unclear D gene. The V gene's germline CDR1 is DFQATT and CDR2 SNEGSKA (reference sequence). The ends were cut back, 1 base at V and 3 bases at J, with 13 bases in the middle. The CDR3 length is 14 residues. DNA for the CDR3: TGCAGTGCTAGAGGCCAACAGAAACTCTACGAGCAGTACTTC. This gives the protein CSARGQQKLYEQYF.

CDR3 loop: CASSSQPAGELFF. CDR3 coding DNA: TGTGCCAGCAGCTCCCAACCCGCCGGGGAGCTGTTTTTT. V and J are TRBV9 and TRBJ2-2, with no clear D. V was trimmed by 4 bases and J by 6 bases, leaving 10 bases between them. The length of the CDR3 is 13 residues. The germline gives CDR1 SGDLS, CDR2 YYNGEE. The variable domain in full, completed from reference TRBV9 and TRBJ2-2, reads DSGVTQTPKHLITATGQRVTLRCSPRSGDLSVYWYQQSLDQGLQFLIQYYNGEERAKGNILERFSAQQFPDLHSELNLSSLELGDSALYFCASSSQPAGELFFGEGSRLTVL.

This clonotype came up many times. At one boundary the junction diverges from the germline segment, which might be a read error. V gene TRBV7-7 combines with J gene TRBJ2-5; 9 bases line up with TRBD1. Per the germline V gene, CDR1 is SSHAT and CDR2 is FNYEAQ (reference sequence). The CDR3 is made up of 14 amino acids. The CDR3 region has the DNA TGTGCTAGCAGCCGTGGACAGGGGCTAGAGACCCAGTACTTC. Encoded protein: CASSRGQGLETQYF.